The clone carrying this T cell receptor beta chain has a handful of counts. Its antigen is not known. TCRdb processed the 5' RACE reads anew with MiXCR; each CDR3 protein has one entry. The data hold around 890,000 distinct CDR3 sequences, with about 12% observed a single time. Per the germline V gene, CDR1 is SGHTA and CDR2 is FQGNSA. The CDR3 runs 13 residues. V was trimmed by 6 bases and J by 5 bases, leaving 14 bases between them. The source of the sample is a study of CD8 T cells in ankylosing spondylitis. General observations from the study: Roughly eight highly homologous variants made up a TCR beta motif that seemed to typify ankylosing spondylitis blood. Disease-linked clones reportedly showed significant enrichment in matched ankylosing spondylitis synovial fluid.

The sequencing sample was made of blood, either unsorted or a sorted T cell fraction (not recorded which). The sequence was obtained from a male donor with ankylosing spondylitis. The chain uses TRBV7-2 and TRBJ2-7; tentative D call: TRBD1 (6 bases). CDR3 sequence: CASSTTGNHEQYF. CDR3 sequence (DNA): TGTGCCAGCAGTACGACAGGAAACCACGAGCAGTACTTC.